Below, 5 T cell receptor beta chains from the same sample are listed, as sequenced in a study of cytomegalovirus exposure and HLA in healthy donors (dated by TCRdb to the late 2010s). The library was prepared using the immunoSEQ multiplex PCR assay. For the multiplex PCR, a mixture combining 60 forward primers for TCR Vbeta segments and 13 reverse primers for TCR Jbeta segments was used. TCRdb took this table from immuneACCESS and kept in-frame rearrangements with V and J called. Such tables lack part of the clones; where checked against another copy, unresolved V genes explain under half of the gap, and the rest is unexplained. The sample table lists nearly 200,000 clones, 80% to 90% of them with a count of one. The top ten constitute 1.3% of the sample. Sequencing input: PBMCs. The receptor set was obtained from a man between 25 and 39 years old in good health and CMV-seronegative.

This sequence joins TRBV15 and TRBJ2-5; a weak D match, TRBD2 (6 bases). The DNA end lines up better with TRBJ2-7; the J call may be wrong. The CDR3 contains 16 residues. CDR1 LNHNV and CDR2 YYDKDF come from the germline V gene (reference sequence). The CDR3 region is CATSKGLGGRNYEQYF. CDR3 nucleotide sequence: TGTGCCACCAGCAAGGGTCTCGGGGGAAGAAACTACGAGCAGTACTTC.

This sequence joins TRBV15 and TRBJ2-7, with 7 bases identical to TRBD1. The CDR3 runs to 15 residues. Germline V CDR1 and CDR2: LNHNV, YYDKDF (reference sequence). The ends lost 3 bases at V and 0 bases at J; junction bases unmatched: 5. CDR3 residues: CATSRGRGTSYEQYF. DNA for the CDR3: TGTGCCACCAGCAGGGGCAGGGGGACCTCCTACGAGCAGTACTTC.

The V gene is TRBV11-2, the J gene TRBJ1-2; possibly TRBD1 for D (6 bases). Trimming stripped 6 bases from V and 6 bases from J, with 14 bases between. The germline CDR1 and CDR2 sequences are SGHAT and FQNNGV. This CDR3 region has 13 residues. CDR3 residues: CASSSDRSHGYTF. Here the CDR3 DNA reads TGTGCCAGCAGTTCAGACAGGTCCCATGGCTACACCTTC.

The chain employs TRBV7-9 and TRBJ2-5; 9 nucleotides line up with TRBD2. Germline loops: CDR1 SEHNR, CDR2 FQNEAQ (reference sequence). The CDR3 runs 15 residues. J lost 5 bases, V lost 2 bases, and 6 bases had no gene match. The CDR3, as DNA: TGTGCCAGCAGCTTATACTCTAGCGGGGTTGAGACCCAGTACTTC. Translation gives CASSLYSSGVETQYF.

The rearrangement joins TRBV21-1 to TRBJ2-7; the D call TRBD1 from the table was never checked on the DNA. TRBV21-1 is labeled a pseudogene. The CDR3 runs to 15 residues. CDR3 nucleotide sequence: TGTGCCAGCAGCAAGCGAGGTCAGGGATCCTACGAGCAGTACTTC. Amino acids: CASSKRGQGSYEQYF.